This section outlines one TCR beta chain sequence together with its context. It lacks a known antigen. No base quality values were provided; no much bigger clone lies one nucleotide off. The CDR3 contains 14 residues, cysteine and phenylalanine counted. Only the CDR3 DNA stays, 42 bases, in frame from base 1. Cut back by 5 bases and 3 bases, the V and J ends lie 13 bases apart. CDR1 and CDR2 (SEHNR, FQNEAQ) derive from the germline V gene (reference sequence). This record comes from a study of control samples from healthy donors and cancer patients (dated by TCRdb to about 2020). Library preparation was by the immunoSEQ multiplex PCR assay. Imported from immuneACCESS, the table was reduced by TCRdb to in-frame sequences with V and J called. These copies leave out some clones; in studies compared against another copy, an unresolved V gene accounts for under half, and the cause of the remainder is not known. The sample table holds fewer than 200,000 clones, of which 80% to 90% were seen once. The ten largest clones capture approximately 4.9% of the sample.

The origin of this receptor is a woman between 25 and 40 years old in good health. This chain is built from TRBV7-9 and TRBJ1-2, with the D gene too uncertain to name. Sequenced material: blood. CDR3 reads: CASSPEARYYGYTF. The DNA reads TGTGCCAGCAGCCCAGAGGCCCGCTACTATGGCTACACCTTC.